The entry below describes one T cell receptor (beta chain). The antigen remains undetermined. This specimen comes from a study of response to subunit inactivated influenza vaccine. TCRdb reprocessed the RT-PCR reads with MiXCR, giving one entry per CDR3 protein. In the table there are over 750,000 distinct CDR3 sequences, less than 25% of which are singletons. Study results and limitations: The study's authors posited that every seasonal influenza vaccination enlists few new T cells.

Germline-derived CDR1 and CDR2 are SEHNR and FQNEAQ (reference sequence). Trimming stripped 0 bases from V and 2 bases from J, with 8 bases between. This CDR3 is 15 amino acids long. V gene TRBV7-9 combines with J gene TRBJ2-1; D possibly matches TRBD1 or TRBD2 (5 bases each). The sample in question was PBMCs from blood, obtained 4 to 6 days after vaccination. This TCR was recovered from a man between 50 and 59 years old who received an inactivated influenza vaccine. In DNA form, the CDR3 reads TGTGCCAGCAGCTTAGCTCTGGGGGCCTACAATGAGCAGTTCTTC. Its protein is CASSLALGAYNEQFF.